One sample yielded the 25 T cell receptor beta chains listed below, sequenced in a study of shared clonotypes between healthy human individuals. Clones were sequenced by immunoSEQ multiplex PCR, and TCRdb holds only the in-frame ones, with some missing. Of about 550,000 clones in the sample, 95% to 96% were seen once. As defined, naive CD8 cells were CD45RO-negative and positively selected for CCR7, with terminally differentiated effector memory CD45RA+ cells excluded. What was sequenced was naive CD8+ T cells sorted from blood. These receptors were taken from a young woman in good health.

The chain couples TRBV4-1 to TRBJ1-5; D possibly corresponds to TRBD1 (6 bases). Between the trimmed V and J ends, which lost 1 base and 4 bases, there was a span of 20 bases. This CDR3 is 18 amino acids long. Germline-derived CDR1 and CDR2 are MGHRA and YSYEKL. The CDR3 DNA follows: TGCGCCAGCAGCCAAGGGTCACAGGGACACCTCCGAAATCAGCCCCAGCATTTT. Translation: CASSQGSQGHLRNQPQHF.

Regarding this clone: Other DNA sequences within the sample encode an identical CDR3. The chain couples TRBV19 to TRBJ2-1; 8 bases align to TRBD2. The germline CDR1 and CDR2 sequences are LNHDA and SQIVND (reference sequence). This CDR3 contains 15 residues. Trimming took 4 bases from V and 0 from J; bases not matched to a gene: 2. Here the CDR3 DNA reads TGTGCCAGTAGTACGAGCGGGAGCTCCTACAATGAGCAGTTCTTC. Translating it yields CASSTSGSSYNEQFF.

CDR3 sequence reads: CASSSPSLAGEPYNTDTQYF. CDR3 bases: TGTGCCAGCTCATCTCCGTCCCTCGCGGGTGAGCCGTATAACACAGATACGCAGTATTTT. The J gene is TRBJ2-3, the V gene TRBV18, with D possibly matching TRBD2 (5 bases). The CDR3 runs to 20 residues. Trimming removed 5 bases at V and 2 bases at J, with 29 bases between. Germline V gives CDR1 KGHSH, CDR2 LQKENI.

The rearrangement joins TRBV27 to TRBJ2-7; D is possibly TRBD1 or TRBD2 (6 bases each). CDR3 length: 15 amino acids. The V end lost 4 bases, the J end lost 2 bases, and 15 bases lay between the germline ends. Germline values: CDR1 MNHEY, CDR2 SMNVEV (reference sequence). The CDR3 protein is CASSWGGGGPYEQYF. The CDR3 coding sequence is TGTGCCAGCAGTTGGGGTGGAGGGGGTCCCTACGAGCAGTACTTC.

The genes are TRBV4-1 and TRBJ1-2; 8 bases match TRBD1. CDR3 length: 20 amino acids. CDR1 and CDR2 (germline): MGHRA, YSYEKL. With V trimmed by 4 bases and J by 1 base, 20 bases remained unmatched. The CDR3 nucleotides read TGCGCCAGCAGCCCGCAACCCGGACAGGGCGCTACCTGGAATAACTATGGCTACACCTTC. Its translation is CASSPQPGQGATWNNYGYTF.

The chain's CDR3 is CASSLARTGTEAFF. The CDR3 DNA reads TGTGCCAGCAGCCTTGCTCGGACAGGCACTGAAGCTTTCTTT. The chain has TRBV7-8 and TRBJ1-1; 7 bases agree with TRBD1. The V segment lost 5 bases and the J segment 4 bases; nucleotides outside the gene matches: 7. Germline assignment: CDR1 SGHVS and CDR2 FQNEAQ. This CDR3 spans 14 amino acids.

The V and J genes are TRBV5-6 and TRBJ2-1; TRBD1 aligns across 7 bases. The trim removed 4 bases at V and 0 bases at J, leaving 4 bases unmatched. CDR1 and CDR2 (germline): SGHDT, YYEEEE. CDR3 length equals 15 residues. In nucleotides, the CDR3 is TGTGCCAGCAGCCAACAGGGGAGCTCCTACAATGAGCAGTTCTTC. Amino acids: CASSQQGSSYNEQFF.

V usage is TRBV15 and J usage is TRBJ1-5; D call uncertain. Germline V CDR1 and CDR2: LNHNV, YYDKDF (reference sequence). This CDR3 has 14 amino acids. V lost 0 bases, J lost 4 bases, and 7 bases lay in between. The CDR3 region is CATSRDSLNQPQHF. The CDR3 coding sequence is TGTGCCACCAGCAGAGACAGCCTGAATCAGCCCCAGCATTTT. The variable domain in full, completed from reference TRBV15 and TRBJ1-5, reads DAMVIQNPRYQVTQFGKPVTLSCSQTLNHNVMYWYQQKSSQAPKLLFHYYDKDFNNEADTPDNFQSRRPNTSFCFLDIRSPGLGDTAMYLCATSRDSLNQPQHFGDGTRLSIL.

V and J are TRBV2 and TRBJ2-1; D not resolved. This CDR3 is 13 amino acids long. Germline assignment: CDR1 SNHLY and CDR2 FYNNEI. The V end was cut by 2 bases, the J end by 4 bases, with 6 bases between. Here the CDR3 reads CASSEFGYNEQFF. The DNA for the CDR3 is TGTGCCAGCAGTGAATTTGGGTACAATGAGCAGTTCTTC.

J is TRBJ1-1 and V is TRBV28; TRBD1 is a possible D gene (5 bases). Trimming removed 11 bases at V and 3 bases at J, with 19 bases between. The CDR3 runs 14 residues. Germline CDR1 reads MDHEN; CDR2 reads SYDVKM. The CDR3 region has the DNA TGTGCCGCTTCCTTGACCCCGGGGGACACTGAAGCTTTCTTT. This encodes CAASLTPGDTEAFF.

The rearrangement links TRBV7-9 to TRBJ1-2; 9 nucleotides align to TRBD1. Trimming removed 5 bases from V and 4 bases from J; junction bases left unmatched: 5. The V gene's germline CDR1 is SEHNR and CDR2 FQNEAQ (reference sequence). This CDR3 region has 14 residues. The CDR3 bases are TGTGCCAGCAGCCTGGGACAGGGCCCCTATGGCTACACCTTC. Translation: CASSLGQGPYGYTF. The full variable domain, its missing parts supplied by reference TRBV7-9 and TRBJ1-2, is DTGVSQNPRHKITKRGQNVTFRCDPISEHNRLYWYRQTLGQGPEFLTYFQNEAQLEKSRLLSDRFSAERPKGSFSTLEIQRTEQGDSAMYLCASSLGQGPYGYTFGSGTRLTVV.

This clone appeared once. The chain is built from TRBV9 and TRBJ2-2, with TRBD2 as a possible D gene (6 bases). This CDR3 region has 17 residues. CDR1 is SGDLS, CDR2 YYNGEE, per germline. Trimming took off 3 bases at V and 0 bases at J, with 15 bases between the two ends. The CDR3 DNA sequence: TGTGCCAGCAGCGCTAGCGAGGGCGGACCGAACACCGGGGAGCTGTTTTTT. Translation: CASSASEGGPNTGELFF.

CDR3 in DNA: TGCAGCGTCACGGGCGGGAGGGTGAGGACCGGGGAGCTGTTTTTT. Protein: CSVTGGRVRTGELFF. The gene calls are TRBV29-1 and TRBJ2-2; 9 bases are a match to TRBD2. Germline CDR1 reads SQVTM; CDR2 reads ANQGSEA. The CDR3 loop spans 15 amino acids. Trimming at V came to 6 bases and at J to 5 bases, leaving 10 bases not matched to a gene.

Only one count was recorded for this clone. The CDR3 sequence is CASTPAGTGSYEQFF. In DNA form, the CDR3 reads TGTGCCAGCACCCCAGCCGGGACAGGGTCATATGAGCAGTTCTTC. The rearrangement uses TRBV28 and TRBJ2-1; 9 positions agree with TRBD1. The V and J ends lost 7 bases and 8 bases, in that order; junction bases with no gene match: 12. The CDR3 covers 15 residues. Germline V gene sequence: CDR1 MDHEN, CDR2 SYDVKM.

The chain employs TRBV6-1 and TRBJ1-5; D not certain. Trimming stripped 0 bases from V and 3 bases from J, with 12 bases between. The CDR3 has 16 amino acids. CDR1 is MNHNS, CDR2 SASEGT, per germline. The CDR3 region is CASSEALGRYNQPQHF. CDR3 DNA: TGTGCCAGCAGTGAAGCGCTCGGCAGATACAATCAGCCCCAGCATTTT.

CDR3 in amino acids: CASSQDVQAGVTQYF. CDR3 nucleotides: TGTGCCAGCAGCCAAGATGTGCAGGCGGGAGTTACGCAGTATTTT. V and J are TRBV4-2 and TRBJ2-3; 7 nucleotides match TRBD2. The CDR3 contains 15 residues. Germline CDR1 is LGHNA and CDR2 is YNFKEQ. J lost 8 bases, V lost 0 bases, and 8 bases had no gene match.

CDR3 amino acids: CSVEARTGKAGELFF. DNA for the CDR3: TGCAGCGTTGAGGCTAGGACAGGGAAAGCCGGGGAGCTGTTTTTT. The chain is built from TRBV29-1 and TRBJ2-2; 8 bases match TRBD1. V dropped 3 bases and J dropped 6; count of bases not matched to a gene: 9. Germline CDR1 and CDR2: SQVTM and ANQGSEA. The CDR3 spans 15 residues.

J is TRBJ2-1 and V is TRBV28; 11 positions agree with TRBD1. With V trimmed by 1 base and J by 15 bases, 8 bases remained unmatched. Per the germline V gene, CDR1 is MDHEN and CDR2 is SYDVKM. The CDR3 loop spans 14 amino acids. For the CDR3, the DNA is TGTGCCAGCAGTTTATCCGGGACAGGGGGAAATTGGTTCTTC. Amino acids: CASSLSGTGGNWFF.

This clone was detected once. This rearrangement joins TRBV7-9 to TRBJ1-4, with D possibly matching TRBD1 (5 bases). Germline-derived CDR1 and CDR2 are SEHNR and FQNEAQ (reference sequence). The CDR3 length is 12 residues. V lost 6 bases to trimming and J lost 7 bases, with 9 bases between them. The CDR3 nucleotides are TGTGCCAGCAGGCAGCAGGGTGAAAAACTGTTTTTT. Its translation: CASRQQGEKLFF.

The chain is built from TRBV5-1 and TRBJ2-7; TRBD1 aligns across 8 bases. The CDR3 has 16 residues. Germline V gene data show CDR1 as SGHRS and CDR2 as YFSETQ. V was pared by 4 bases and J by 5 bases, with 14 bases of the junction left unmatched. CDR3 in DNA: TGCGCCAGCAGCCCGGACTCGACAGGGGAGTTGGACGAGCAGTACTTC. It codes for CASSPDSTGELDEQYF.

CDR3 sequence: CASSYQGSSYEQYF. Here the CDR3 DNA reads TGTGCCAGCAGTTATCAGGGGAGCTCCTACGAGCAGTACTTC. The chain uses TRBV27 and TRBJ2-7; possibly TRBD1 for D (6 bases). This CDR3 is 14 amino acids long. Trimming pared 4 bases from V and 0 bases from J, leaving 10 bases between. Germline assignment: CDR1 MNHEY and CDR2 SMNVEV (reference sequence).

This chain connects TRBV30 to TRBJ2-3, with TRBD2 identical over 9 bases. Trimming at V came to 5 bases and at J to 1 base, leaving 7 bases not matched to a gene. This CDR3 has 15 residues. Germline V gene data show CDR1 as GTSNPN and CDR2 as SVGIG (reference sequence). CDR3 loop: CAWSIRTSGTDTQYF. The CDR3 DNA is TGTGCCTGGTCAATAAGGACTAGCGGCACAGATACGCAGTATTTT.

The chain uses TRBV6-6 and TRBJ2-1; the D call may be TRBD1 or TRBD2 (5 bases each). The CDR3 consists of 15 residues. Looked up from germline, CDR1 is MNHNY and CDR2 is SVGAGI (reference sequence). Trimming pared 0 bases from V and 7 bases from J, leaving 13 bases between. The chain's CDR3 is CASSYSGDLDNEQFF. CDR3 bases: TGTGCCAGCAGTTACTCGGGGGATCTGGATAATGAGCAGTTCTTC.

The chain couples TRBV10-1 to TRBJ2-2; 7 bases are a match to TRBD1. The junction had 6 bases not matched to a gene; V was cut back by 6 bases and J by 5 bases. The germline V gene has CDR1 WNHNN and CDR2 SYGVQD (reference sequence). CDR3 length: 14 residues. The CDR3 sequence: CASRTGQATGELFF. The CDR3 nucleotides are TGCGCCAGCAGGACAGGGCAGGCTACCGGGGAGCTGTTTTTT.

This chain joins TRBV30 and TRBJ2-7; a weak D match, TRBD1 (6 bases). V dropped 4 bases and J dropped 7 bases, with 17 bases sitting between them. CDR1 and CDR2 (germline): GTSNPN, SVGIG (reference sequence). The CDR3 length is 13 residues. The CDR3: CAWTGDGEREQYF. CDR3 nucleotides: TGTGCCTGGACAGGGGACGGTGAGAGGGAGCAGTACTTC.